This TCR beta chain originates from a study of blood T cell repertoires in COVID-19. At the level of the study: The samples span acute and convalescent COVID-19 from the United States, Italy and Spain. In each case, the material was cDNA or gDNA derived from T cells, B-cell-depleted T cells, or PBMCs.

V lost 5 bases, J lost 7 bases, and 12 bases lay in between. The CDR3 totals 14 residues. The germline CDR1 and CDR2 sequences are SGHTA and FQGTGA. Sequencing was performed with immunoSEQ multiplex PCR; in TCRdb, only in-frame clones are kept and a portion is missing. Of some 300,000 clones in the sample, around 81% were seen once. V gene TRBV7-3 combines with J gene TRBJ1-6; tentatively, D is TRBD1 (5 bases). The sequenced sample consisted of peripheral blood. This receptor was taken from a woman aged 45-65 years with active or convalescent COVID-19. In DNA, the CDR3 is TGTGCCAGCAGCAGCGGGGGGGTAAATTCACCCCTCCACTTT. It encodes CASSSGGVNSPLHF.